These 19 T cell receptor beta chains came from one sample sequenced in a study of a mutant IDH1 vaccine in newly diagnosed glioma (dated by TCRdb to the early 2020s). These TCRs' antigens remain unknown. In light of the paper, this sample's time point label describes: week 23, last vaccination. A 20-mer mutant IDH1 peptide at 300 micrograms in Montanide made up each vaccine dose, which was injected subcutaneously together with topical imiquimod. Libraries came from the immunoSEQ multiplex PCR assay. TCRdb took this table from immuneACCESS and kept in-frame rearrangements with V and J called. Such tables lack part of the clones; where checked against another copy, unresolved V genes explain under half of the gap, and the rest is unexplained. The sample includes around 34,000 clones, with roughly 81% observed a single time. Together, the top ten hold around 5.1% of the sample. Source: PBMCs, taken from a glioma patient whose treatment included an IDH1 peptide vaccine. The receptors derive from a middle-aged man with glioma.

The rearrangement uses TRBV27 and TRBJ1-5; 12 nucleotides agree with TRBD1. V lost 2 bases to trimming and J lost 9 bases; unmatched junction nucleotides: 14. Germline lookup yields CDR1 MNHEY and CDR2 SMNVEV (reference sequence). CDR3 length: 18 amino acids. The CDR3 region is CASSLRIIGTGGGWPQHF. DNA of the CDR3: TGTGCCAGCAGTTTAAGAATTATCGGGACAGGGGGCGGTTGGCCCCAGCATTTT.

This rearrangement joins TRBV7-9 to TRBJ2-2; D is unresolved. CDR1 and CDR2 (germline): SEHNR, FQNEAQ (reference sequence). The CDR3 runs to 16 residues. With 3 bases removed from V and 1 base from J, the gap between germline ends came to 12 bases. CDR3 sequence (DNA): TGTGCCAGCAGCTTGAGAGACCCCCTGAACACCGGGGAGCTGTTTTTT. Encoded protein: CASSLRDPLNTGELFF.

This chain's CDR3 is CASSRKGFSGNEKLFF. CDR3 DNA: TGTGCCAGCAGCAGGAAGGGGTTTTCGGGGAATGAAAAACTGTTTTTT. This sequence joins TRBV2 and TRBJ1-4, with D maybe TRBD1 (5 bases). CDR3 length equals 16 residues. V lost 6 bases, J lost 5 bases, and 19 bases lay in between. CDR1 is SNHLY and CDR2 is FYNNEI in the germline V gene.

This chain uses TRBV28 with TRBJ2-3; the D gene is possibly TRBD1 (6 bases). This CDR3 contains 14 residues. Germline CDR1 and CDR2: MDHEN and SYDVKM. The V end lost 10 bases, the J end lost 2 bases, and 16 bases lay between the germline ends. The DNA of the CDR3 is TGTGCCACCCATGACAGGAGTTCCACAGATACGCAGTATTTT. Its protein is CATHDRSSTDTQYF.

The chain uses TRBV7-2 and TRBJ2-3; D may be TRBD1 (5 bases). CDR3 length equals 17 residues. Germline V gene sequence: CDR1 SGHTA, CDR2 FQGNSA. Trimming pared 5 bases from V and 1 base from J, leaving 19 bases between. CDR3 in amino acids: CASSLTPLGAGTDTQYF. In DNA, the CDR3 is TGTGCCAGCAGCCTAACCCCTCTAGGGGCGGGCACAGATACGCAGTATTTT.

This rearrangement joins TRBV7-2 to TRBJ2-1; no clear D. V was cut by 1 base and J by 10 bases, with 8 bases left in between. The CDR3 is made up of 12 amino acids. Germline lookup yields CDR1 SGHTA and CDR2 FQGNSA. The CDR3 here is CASSLDLGEQFF. The CDR3 DNA reads TGTGCCAGCAGCTTAGATTTGGGGGAGCAGTTCTTC.

CDR3 residues: CASSSAGRISYEQYF. The CDR3 coding sequence is TGCGCCAGCAGCTCCGCGGGACGGATCTCCTACGAGCAGTACTTC. The gene calls are TRBV5-1 and TRBJ2-7, with TRBD2 as a possible D gene (6 bases). The length of the CDR3 is 15 residues. Germline loops: CDR1 SGHRS, CDR2 YFSETQ. V shed 3 bases and J shed 0 bases, with 13 bases lying between them.

The rearrangement joins TRBV7-2 to TRBJ2-7; maybe TRBD1 (5 bases). The germline V gene encodes CDR1 SGHTA and CDR2 FQGNSA. This CDR3 comprises 14 residues. The V end lost 3 bases, the J end lost 0 bases, and 9 bases lay between the germline ends. Written as DNA, the CDR3 is TGTGCCAGCAGCTTCAGGGATAGCTCCTACGAGCAGTACTTC. Its protein product is CASSFRDSSYEQYF. Full variable domain (rest looked up from reference TRBV7-2 and TRBJ2-7): GAGVSQSPSNKVTEKGKDVELRCDPISGHTALYWYRQSLGQGLEFLIYFQGNSAPDKSGLPSDRFSAERTGGSVSTLTIQRTQQEDSAVYLCASSFRDSSYEQYFGPGTRLTVT.

This chain links TRBV5-6 with TRBJ1-5; TRBD1 is a possible D gene (6 bases). V dropped 1 base and J dropped 1 base, with 12 bases sitting between them. The germline V gene encodes CDR1 SGHDT and CDR2 YYEEEE. CDR3 length: 16 residues. CDR3: CASSLRGGPSNQPQHF. The CDR3, as DNA: TGTGCCAGCAGCTTGAGGGGGGGCCCGAGCAATCAGCCCCAGCATTTT.

The chain uses TRBV5-4 and TRBJ2-7; D is unresolved. Germline CDR1 reads SGHNT; CDR2 reads YYREEE (reference sequence). CDR3 length: 14 residues. V lost 1 base to trimming and J lost 6 bases, with 14 bases between them. Here the CDR3 DNA reads TGTGCCAGCAGCTTGAAAAAAGGCAATTCCGAGCAGTACTTC. This codes for CASSLKKGNSEQYF.

The chain has TRBV10-3 and TRBJ2-3, with 9 bases matching TRBD2. J lost 6 bases, V lost 3 bases, and 7 bases had no gene match. In germline, CDR1 is ENHRY, CDR2 SYGVKD. The CDR3 runs 15 residues. CDR3 in amino acids: CAISDRREGLDTQYF. CDR3 nucleotides: TGTGCCATCAGTGATCGGCGGGAGGGCTTGGATACGCAGTATTTT.

Remarks on this clone: Sequence at one end of the junction differs from germline and may be a read error. The rearrangement joins TRBV6-5 to TRBJ2-7; D is possibly TRBD1 (5 bases). Germline assignment: CDR1 MNHEY and CDR2 SVGAGI. This CDR3 contains 14 residues. The CDR3 sequence: CASRRTLSSYGQYF. In DNA, the CDR3 is TGTGCCAGCAGAAGGACATTGAGCTCCTACGGGCAGTACTTC.

This clone turned up a few times. The J gene is TRBJ1-5, the V gene TRBV7-2, with D maybe TRBD1 (6 bases). The CDR3 loop spans 16 amino acids. Between the trimmed V and J ends, which lost 1 base and 3 bases, there was a span of 13 bases. Germline values: CDR1 SGHTA, CDR2 FQGNSA. The DNA for the CDR3 is TGTGCCAGCAGCTTAGAGGTTAACAGGGCCAATCAGCCCCAGCATTTT. Protein: CASSLEVNRANQPQHF.

V usage is TRBV19 and J usage is TRBJ1-1, with 7 positions matching TRBD1. Unmatched junction bases numbered 11, after V lost 4 bases and J lost 3 bases. Germline V CDR1 and CDR2: LNHDA, SQIVND (reference sequence). The CDR3 is made up of 16 amino acids. CDR3 residues: CASSNYPTGLDTEAFF. The DNA of the CDR3 is TGTGCCAGTAGTAACTACCCGACAGGGTTGGACACTGAAGCTTTCTTT.

This clone was seen just once. The rearrangement uses TRBV10-3 and TRBJ1-2; 8 nucleotides align to TRBD1. With V trimmed by 10 bases and J by 8 bases, 12 bases remained unmatched. CDR1 is ENHRY and CDR2 is SYGVKD in the germline V gene. The CDR3 covers 13 residues. Written as DNA, the CDR3 is TGTGCCACCAGGGGGCCCCAAGGGGGGGGCTACACCTTC. This encodes CATRGPQGGGYTF.

V and J are TRBV19 and TRBJ2-7, with 8 positions matching TRBD1. This CDR3 spans 14 amino acids. V was clipped by 3 bases and J by 3 bases; unmatched bases: 4. Germline CDR1 is LNHDA and CDR2 is SQIVND (reference sequence). CDR3 DNA sequence: TGTGCCAGTAGTATTCTGACAGGGGACTACGAGCAGTACTTC. Translating gives CASSILTGDYEQYF. The complete variable domain, with remaining parts taken from reference TRBV19 and TRBJ2-7, reads DGGITQSPKYLFRKEGQNVTLSCEQNLNHDAMYWYRQDPGQGLRLIYYSQIVNDFQKGDIAEGYSVSREKKESFPLTVTSAQKNPTAFYLCASSILTGDYEQYFGPGTRLTVT.

The chain combines TRBV21-1 with TRBJ2-5. TRBV21-1 is an annotated pseudogene. This CDR3 is built from 14 residues. The CDR3 sequence is CASSSRAVQETQYF. DNA of the CDR3: TGTGCCAGCAGCTCCCGGGCCGTCCAAGAGACCCAGTACTTC.

This clone appeared once. The CDR3 loop is CASSTGPGDYNEQFF. The DNA of the CDR3 is TGTGCCAGCAGCACCGGACCGGGGGACTACAATGAGCAGTTCTTC. This chain uses TRBV5-5 with TRBJ2-1; TRBD2 is a possible D gene (6 bases). CDR1 SGHKS and CDR2 YYEKEE come from the germline V gene (reference sequence). Trimming stripped 4 bases from V and 3 bases from J, with 14 bases between. This CDR3 contains 15 residues.

V is TRBV5-1 and J is TRBJ2-7; TRBD1 agrees at 9 bases. There are 15 residues in the CDR3. V lost 3 bases to trimming and J lost 5 bases; unmatched junction nucleotides: 9. Germline V gene lookup returns CDR1 SGHRS and CDR2 YFSETQ. CDR3 residues: CASSWSGTGSDEQYF. In DNA form, the CDR3 reads TGCGCCAGCAGCTGGTCCGGGACAGGGTCAGACGAGCAGTACTTC.